Each of the 27 T cell receptor beta chains below was sequenced from the same sample in a study of T cell responses to AZD1222 COVID-19 vaccine. Measured with immunoSEQ multiplex PCR; TCRdb has only the in-frame clones, and not every one. The sample carries about 150,000 clones, approximately 90% recorded once. The starting material was peripheral blood, obtained 28 days after the second AZD1222 dose. These receptors originate from an adult who received the AZD1222 COVID-19 vaccine.

For the CDR3, the DNA is TGTGCCAGCTCACCAGGGGGCAGGGGGACGTACGAGCAGTACTTC. Translated, it gives CASSPGGRGTYEQYF. The chain employs TRBV18 and TRBJ2-7, with 7 bases aligning to TRBD1. V lost 2 bases to trimming and J lost 4 bases; unmatched junction nucleotides: 8. Germline values: CDR1 KGHSH, CDR2 LQKENI. The CDR3 is 15 residues long.

This chain joins TRBV19 and TRBJ2-7; TRBD2 matches at 7 bases. CDR1 and CDR2 from the germline V gene are LNHDA and SQIVND (reference sequence). Losses at the gene ends were 7 bases for V and 0 bases for J; bases not matched to a gene: 9. The CDR3 extends over 15 amino acids. The CDR3 here is CASNRQGGNSYEQYF. CDR3 DNA: TGTGCCAGTAATCGGCAGGGAGGGAACTCCTACGAGCAGTACTTC.

The chain has TRBV4-1 and TRBJ1-5; a weak D match, TRBD1 (5 bases). CDR1 is MGHRA, CDR2 YSYEKL, per germline. Trimming left V 1 base short and J 4 bases short, with 17 bases between. The CDR3 runs to 17 residues. Here the CDR3 DNA reads TGCGCCAGCAGCCAAGTCCGGGAGGCGGGGGGTAATCAGCCCCAGCATTTT. Its protein is CASSQVREAGGNQPQHF.

This clone has just one count. CDR3 residues: CASSREAGIKTDTQYF. The CDR3, as DNA: TGTGCCAGCAGTCGCGAAGCGGGCATAAAGACAGATACGCAGTATTTT. This chain joins TRBV6-2 or TRBV6-3 and TRBJ2-3; D may be TRBD2 (6 bases). The CDR3 runs 16 residues. The germline V gene encodes CDR1 MNHEY and CDR2 SVGEGT. V was pared by 5 bases and J by 3 bases, with 18 bases between.

This clone has only one observation. The chain has TRBV4-3 and TRBJ2-2; 7 nucleotides match TRBD2. Germline V gene data show CDR1 as LGHNA and CDR2 as YSLEER. CDR3 length equals 17 residues. V shed 0 bases and J 4 bases; nucleotides not matched to a gene: 8. The CDR3 sequence is CASSQDGRDWSTGELFF. As DNA, the CDR3 is TGCGCCAGCAGCCAAGATGGGAGGGACTGGTCCACCGGGGAGCTGTTTTTT.

CDR3 in DNA: TGCAGTGCTAGAGATTTCTGGGAAGCTTTCTTT. This sequence encodes CSARDFWEAFF. This rearrangement joins TRBV20-1 to TRBJ1-1; D is ambiguous. V lost 0 bases, J lost 8 bases, and 7 bases lay in between. The V gene's germline CDR1 is DFQATT and CDR2 SNEGSKA (reference sequence). This CDR3 contains 11 residues.

The chain employs TRBV6-5 and TRBJ1-1; tentative D call: TRBD1 (5 bases). The CDR3 totals 12 residues. CDR1 is MNHEY, CDR2 SVGAGI, per germline. V shed 5 bases and J shed 8 bases, with 12 bases lying between them. The CDR3 region has the DNA TGTGCCAGCAGTCAGGGACCCCGGGAAGCTTTCTTT. It encodes CASSQGPREAFF.

This chain links TRBV27 with TRBJ2-7; 11 nucleotides align to TRBD2. Germline CDR1 reads MNHEY; CDR2 reads SMNVEV (reference sequence). V lost 0 bases, J lost 2 bases, and 0 bases stayed unmatched. This CDR3 region has 15 residues. CDR3 residues: CASSLSTSGTYEQYF. The DNA of the CDR3 is TGTGCCAGCAGTTTATCGACTAGCGGGACCTACGAGCAGTACTTC.

The chain has TRBV5-1 and TRBJ1-4, with a weak D call TRBD1 (5 bases). Per the germline V gene, CDR1 is SGHRS and CDR2 is YFSETQ. Trimming removed 4 bases at V and 8 bases at J, with 21 bases between. The CDR3 extends over 16 amino acids. The CDR3 loop reads CASSLEPGGNEEKLFF. In DNA, the CDR3 is TGCGCCAGCAGCCTCGAGCCGGGGGGAAATGAGGAAAAACTGTTTTTT.

This sequence joins TRBV11-1 and TRBJ2-1, with 7 bases matching TRBD2. V was pared by 1 base and J by 8 bases, with 8 bases of the junction left unmatched. The CDR3 loop spans 15 amino acids. From germline, CDR1 is SGHAT and CDR2 FQDESV (reference sequence). The DNA for the CDR3 is TGTGCCAGCAGCTTAGGGGGGGGAAGGATCCATGAGCAGTTCTTC. Amino acids: CASSLGGGRIHEQFF.

Comments on this clone: The germline gene is not matched at one end of the junction; a read error may be the cause. The chain links TRBV5-6 to TRBJ1-6; D remains unclear. Germline loops: CDR1 SGHDT, CDR2 YYEEEE. The CDR3 length is 15 residues. CDR3 DNA: TGTGCCAGCAGCTTGTCGCACAGCTATAACTCACCCCTCCACTTT. The encoded protein is CASSLSHSYNSPLHF.

V and J are TRBV5-5 and TRBJ2-1; 9 nucleotides line up with TRBD1. Germline V gene data show CDR1 as SGHKS and CDR2 as YYEKEE (reference sequence). Trimming cost V 7 bases and J 15 bases; bases outside gene matches: 17. The CDR3 extends over 14 amino acids. In DNA form, the CDR3 reads TGTGCCAGCCGGGGACAGGGAGGGTTTATTCGGAGGTTCTTC. Translation: CASRGQGGFIRRFF.

The V and J genes are TRBV6-5 and TRBJ2-1; no definite D call. Trimming removed 6 bases from V and 0 bases from J, with 9 bases in between. This CDR3 has 14 amino acids. In germline, CDR1 is MNHEY, CDR2 SVGAGI. In nucleotides, the CDR3 is TGTGCCAGCAGGACCTTTAGCTCCTACAATGAGCAGTTCTTC. Its translation is CASRTFSSYNEQFF.

V is TRBV10-1 and J is TRBJ2-5; maybe TRBD1 (6 bases). V shed 10 bases and J shed 5 bases, with 14 bases lying between them. The V gene's germline CDR1 is WNHNN and CDR2 SYGVQD (reference sequence). CDR3 length: 12 amino acids. CDR3 sequence: CATLYRDETQYF. CDR3 in DNA: TGCGCCACCCTTTACAGGGATGAGACCCAGTACTTC.

V is TRBV12-5 and J is TRBJ1-5, with D unresolved. This CDR3 comprises 13 residues. The ends were cut back, 6 bases at V and 1 base at J, with 7 bases in the middle. Germline CDR1 is LGHNT and CDR2 is FRNRAP. CDR3 bases: TGTGCTAGTGGATCAGAAAGCAATCAGCCCCAGCATTTT. This encodes CASGSESNQPQHF.

The J gene is TRBJ1-5, the V gene TRBV6-2 or TRBV6-3; no clear D. Per germline, CDR1 MNHEY and CDR2 SVGEGT. V lost 5 bases and J lost 1, with 12 bases in between. This CDR3 is built from 15 residues. The CDR3 is CASSDTITSNQPQHF. CDR3 in DNA: TGTGCCAGCAGTGACACTATTACGAGCAATCAGCCCCAGCATTTT.

The chain employs TRBV19 and TRBJ1-6, with D possibly matching TRBD1 (5 bases). This CDR3 is built from 15 residues. Germline CDR1 LNHDA, CDR2 SQIVND (reference sequence). Trimming took off 2 bases at V and 9 bases at J, with 14 bases between the two ends. This CDR3 is CASSIRSGTTSPLHF. DNA of the CDR3: TGTGCCAGTAGTATACGATCAGGGACTACTTCACCCCTCCACTTT.

This clone has only a few counts. The chain links TRBV19 to TRBJ2-7; D is uncertain. This CDR3 comprises 11 residues. The germline V gene has CDR1 LNHDA and CDR2 SQIVND (reference sequence). Trimming took 4 bases from V and 5 from J, leaving 6 bases between them. The CDR3 DNA reads TGTGCCAGTAGTACCCAGAACGAGCAGTACTTC. Translated: CASSTQNEQYF.

The chain combines TRBV6-2 or TRBV6-3 with TRBJ2-3, with 8 bases aligning to TRBD2. There are 18 residues in the CDR3. J lost 4 bases, V lost 2 bases, and 14 bases had no gene match. The germline V gene has CDR1 MNHEY and CDR2 SVGEGT. The CDR3 region has the DNA TGTGCCAGCAGTTACGATGGACCCGGCGGGAGGTATCCAGATACGCAGTATTTT. This translates into CASSYDGPGGRYPDTQYF.

The chain links TRBV29-1 to TRBJ1-3; unclear D gene. The ends were cut back, 1 base at V and 0 bases at J, with 7 bases in the middle. From germline, CDR1 is SQVTM and CDR2 ANQGSEA. This CDR3 is built from 14 residues. The CDR3 DNA sequence: TGCAGCGTTGAAGGCGGAAACTCTGGAAACACCATATATTTT. Translation: CSVEGGNSGNTIYF.

The chain recombines TRBV7-9 with TRBJ2-1; 8 bases are a match to TRBD1. Germline CDR1 SEHNR, CDR2 FQNEAQ (reference sequence). This CDR3 is built from 15 residues. Trimming took 6 bases from V and 5 from J; bases not matched to a gene: 9. CDR3 nucleotide sequence: TGTGCCAGCAGGGACGACAGGGGTGTAGACAATGAGCAGTTCTTC. Its translation is CASRDDRGVDNEQFF.

The rearrangement uses TRBV12-3 or TRBV12-4 and TRBJ1-1; D ambiguous. The CDR3 covers 11 residues. V was shortened by 6 bases and J by 7 bases, with 9 bases between the two germline ends. CDR3 protein: CASRVYGEAFF. The DNA for the CDR3 is TGTGCCAGCAGGGTGTATGGTGAAGCTTTCTTT.

The chain's CDR3 is CASSYSGFSTDTQYF. DNA of the CDR3: TGTGCCAGCAGTTACTCGGGCTTTAGCACAGATACGCAGTATTTT. The J gene is TRBJ2-3, the V gene TRBV6-2 or TRBV6-3; D is uncertain. Looked up from germline, CDR1 is MNHEY and CDR2 is SVGEGT. V lost 0 bases, J lost 0 bases, and 7 bases lay in between. The CDR3 has 15 residues.

This chain joins TRBV5-4 and TRBJ1-6, with 7 bases identical to TRBD1. This CDR3 has 15 amino acids. Germline V gene data show CDR1 as SGHNT and CDR2 as YYREEE (reference sequence). The junction had 6 bases not matched to a gene; V was cut back by 3 bases and J by 6 bases. CDR3 region: CASSSGQEFNSPLHF. The CDR3 DNA reads TGTGCCAGCAGCTCCGGACAGGAGTTTAATTCACCCCTCCACTTT.

The chain couples TRBV4-3 to TRBJ2-3, with 8 bases matching TRBD2. Germline trimming cut 0 bases from V and 4 bases from J; bases unmatched to any gene: 3. The CDR3 extends over 15 amino acids. Per the germline V gene, CDR1 is LGHNA and CDR2 is YSLEER. In DNA form, the CDR3 reads TGCGCCAGCAGCCAAGACGGGACTAGTTCAGATACGCAGTATTTT. It specifies CASSQDGTSSDTQYF.

The chain has TRBV29-1 and TRBJ2-2; 7 nucleotides line up with TRBD1. CDR3 length equals 14 residues. V lost 8 bases, J lost 0 bases, and 6 bases stayed unmatched. Germline CDR1 reads SQVTM; CDR2 reads ANQGSEA. CDR3 nucleotide sequence: TGCAGCACGGGGACAGATTCGAACACCGGGGAGCTGTTTTTT. Its protein product is CSTGTDSNTGELFF.

The CDR3 bases are TGTGCCAGCAGCCAAGAGGGACAGTTCACTGAAGCTTTCTTT. This sequence encodes CASSQEGQFTEAFF. V is TRBV4-2 and J is TRBJ1-1; 7 bases fit TRBD1. Germline V gene data show CDR1 as LGHNA and CDR2 as YNFKEQ. The trim removed 0 bases at V and 4 bases at J, leaving 2 bases unmatched. CDR3 length: 14 amino acids.